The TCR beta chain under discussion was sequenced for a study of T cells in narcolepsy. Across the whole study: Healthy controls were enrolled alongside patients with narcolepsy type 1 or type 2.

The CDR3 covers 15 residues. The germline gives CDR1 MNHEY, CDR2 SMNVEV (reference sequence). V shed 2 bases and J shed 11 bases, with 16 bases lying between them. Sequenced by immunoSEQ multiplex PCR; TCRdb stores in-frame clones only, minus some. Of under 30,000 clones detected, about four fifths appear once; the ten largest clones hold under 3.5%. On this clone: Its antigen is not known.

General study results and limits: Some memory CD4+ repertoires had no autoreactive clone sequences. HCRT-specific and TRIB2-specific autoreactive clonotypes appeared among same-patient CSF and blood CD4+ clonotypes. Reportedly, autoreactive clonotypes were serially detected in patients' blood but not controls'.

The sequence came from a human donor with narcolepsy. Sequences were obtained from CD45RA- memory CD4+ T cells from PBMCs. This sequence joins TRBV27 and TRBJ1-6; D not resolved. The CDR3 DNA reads TGTGCCAGCAGTTTAGGAGGACGGTTTTCGACACCCCTCCACTTT. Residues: CASSLGGRFSTPLHF.